The 5 T cell receptor beta chains in this list originate from one sample, sequenced in a study of shared clonotypes between healthy human individuals. Terminally differentiated effector memory CD45RA+ cells were excluded from the naive CD8 cells, which were CD45RO-negative and positively selected for CCR7. TCRdb's copy holds only in-frame clones and misses some; the assay was immunoSEQ multiplex PCR. Altogether about 680,000 clones are present, 92% being singletons, with the ten largest covering 24%. Sequencing was performed on naive CD8+ T cells sorted from blood. The origin of the receptors is a man aged 25 to 40 in good health.

The chain employs TRBV19 and TRBJ2-7; D remains unclear. This CDR3 is built from 13 residues. Between the trimmed V and J ends, which lost 5 bases and 1 base, there was a span of 9 bases. Germline V CDR1 and CDR2: LNHDA, SQIVND (reference sequence). The CDR3, as DNA: TGTGCCAGTAGTGAAAGGGTTTCCTACGAGCAGTACTTC. Its translation is CASSERVSYEQYF.

The chain links TRBV14 to TRBJ2-7; D is unresolved. CDR3 size: 16 residues. Trimming took off 0 bases at V and 2 bases at J, with 14 bases between the two ends. CDR1 SGHDN and CDR2 FVKESK come from the germline V gene. The chain's CDR3 is CASSQEATSRAYEQYF. DNA of the CDR3: TGTGCCAGCAGCCAAGAGGCGACCTCGCGAGCCTACGAGCAGTACTTC. The variable domain in full, with the rest retrieved from reference TRBV14 and TRBJ2-7, is EAGVTQFPSHSVIEKGQTVTLRCDPISGHDNLYWYRRVMGKEIKFLLHFVKESKQDESGMPNNRFLAERTGGTYSTLKVQPAELEDSGVYFCASSQEATSRAYEQYFGPGTRLTVT.

This chain links TRBV2 with TRBJ2-7, with 11 bases lining up with TRBD1. The CDR3 runs 14 residues. Germline assignment: CDR1 SNHLY and CDR2 FYNNEI. The V segment lost 7 bases and the J segment 2 bases; nucleotides outside the gene matches: 4. The CDR3 loop reads CASTGGQGAYEQYF. CDR3 bases: TGTGCCAGCACCGGGGGACAGGGGGCCTACGAGCAGTACTTC.

J is TRBJ2-1 and V is TRBV19; 9 nucleotides line up with TRBD2. From germline, CDR1 is LNHDA and CDR2 SQIVND (reference sequence). V was clipped by 3 bases and J by 1 base; unmatched bases: 13. The CDR3 spans 19 residues. The DNA of the CDR3 is TGTGCCAGTAGTATTTTAGCGATGGCGGGAGGGGCTTCCTACAATGAGCAGTTCTTC. Residues: CASSILAMAGGASYNEQFF.

The V gene is TRBV7-9, the J gene TRBJ2-7, with 9 bases matching TRBD2. The CDR3 contains 15 residues. Per germline, CDR1 SEHNR and CDR2 FQNEAQ (reference sequence). V lost 4 bases, J lost 4 bases, and 8 bases stayed unmatched. CDR3 sequence: CASSSRGGREYEQYF. The CDR3 DNA reads TGTGCCAGCAGCTCGAGGGGCGGGAGGGAGTACGAGCAGTACTTC.